This record looks at one TCR beta chain sequence and its context. The sample is drawn from a study of T cell repertoires in ileal Crohn's disease. The V gene end was trimmed by 3 bases and the J gene end by 2 bases; junction bases not matched to a gene: 4. Germline-derived CDR1 and CDR2 are SGHDT and YYEEEE. The CDR3 is 14 amino acids. Profiled with immunoSEQ multiplex PCR; TCRdb holds only in-frame clones, not every one. The sample carries 15,000 or so clones, around four fifths recorded once. The sequence derives from an adult with Crohn's disease. The chain has TRBV5-6 and TRBJ2-5; 7 bases are a match to TRBD1. Sequenced: ileal tissue. This CDR3 is CASSWDSEQETQYF. The CDR3 DNA follows: TGTGCCAGCAGCTGGGACAGTGAGCAAGAGACCCAGTACTTC.